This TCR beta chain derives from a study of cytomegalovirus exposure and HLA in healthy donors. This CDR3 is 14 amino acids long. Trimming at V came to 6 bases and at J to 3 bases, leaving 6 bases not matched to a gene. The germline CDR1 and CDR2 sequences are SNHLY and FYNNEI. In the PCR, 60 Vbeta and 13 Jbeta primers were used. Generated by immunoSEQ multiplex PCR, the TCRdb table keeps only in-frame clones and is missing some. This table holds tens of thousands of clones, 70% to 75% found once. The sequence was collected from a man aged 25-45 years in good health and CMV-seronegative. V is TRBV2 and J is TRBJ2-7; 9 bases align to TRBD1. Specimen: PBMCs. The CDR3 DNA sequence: TGTGCCAGCAGGGGGACAGGGCGCGTCTACGAGCAGTACTTC. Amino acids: CASRGTGRVYEQYF.